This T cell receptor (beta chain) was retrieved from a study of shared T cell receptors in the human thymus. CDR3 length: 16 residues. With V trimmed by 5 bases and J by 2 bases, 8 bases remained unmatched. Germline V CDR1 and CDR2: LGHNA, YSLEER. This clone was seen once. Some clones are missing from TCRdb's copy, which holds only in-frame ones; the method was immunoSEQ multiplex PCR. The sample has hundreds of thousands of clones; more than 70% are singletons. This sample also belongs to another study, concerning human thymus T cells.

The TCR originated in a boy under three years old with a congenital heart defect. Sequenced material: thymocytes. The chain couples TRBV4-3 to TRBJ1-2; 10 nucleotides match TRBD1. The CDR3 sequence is CASSVHSGQGNYGYTF. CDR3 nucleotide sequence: TGCGCCAGCAGCGTACACTCGGGACAGGGGAACTATGGCTACACCTTC.